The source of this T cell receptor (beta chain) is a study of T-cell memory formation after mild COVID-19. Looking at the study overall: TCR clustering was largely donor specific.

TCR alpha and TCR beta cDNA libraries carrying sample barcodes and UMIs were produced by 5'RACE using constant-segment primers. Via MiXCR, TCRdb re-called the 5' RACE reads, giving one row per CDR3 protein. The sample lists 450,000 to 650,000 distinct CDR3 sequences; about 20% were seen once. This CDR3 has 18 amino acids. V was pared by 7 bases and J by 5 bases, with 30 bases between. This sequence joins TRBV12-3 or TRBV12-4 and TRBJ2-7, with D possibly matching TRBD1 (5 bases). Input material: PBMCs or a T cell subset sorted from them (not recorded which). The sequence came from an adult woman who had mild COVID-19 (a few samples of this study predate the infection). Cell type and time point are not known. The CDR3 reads CASTLGRWASASQDEQYF. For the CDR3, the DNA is TGTGCCAGCACCTTGGGGCGTTGGGCTAGTGCTTCCCAAGACGAGCAGTACTTC.